This TCR beta chain was documented in a study of CD8+ T cells in alopecia areata. Whole-study results and caveats: The study found TCR sharing across patients less clear than in mice, possibly for HLA reasons.

Trimming stripped 2 bases from V and 3 bases from J, with 10 bases between. The V gene's germline CDR1 is MNHEY and CDR2 SVGAGI. This CDR3 has 15 residues. Sequencing templates came from extracted RNA that was reverse transcribed into cDNA. Produced via immunoSEQ multiplex PCR; TCRdb's table is partial and in-frame only. The top ten hold roughly 24% of the sample, which has approximately 57,000 clones, almost 97% seen once. In the case of this clone: Its antigen is not identified.

The gene calls are TRBV6-5 and TRBJ2-2; D unclear. The receptor comes from a human donor with alopecia areata. The source was CD8+ T cells sorted from blood, collected at week 0. In DNA, the CDR3 is TGTGCCAGCAGTTACAGGGTCGATTACACCGGGGAGCTGTTTTTT. As protein: CASSYRVDYTGELFF.